Here is one T cell receptor beta chain with its context. Its antigen is unknown. Base quality data are lacking; no much larger clone is found one base away. Whole blood was collected in K2EDTA tubes by collaborating institutions according to the institutions' own protocols. For TCRbeta analysis, collaborator samples were shipped as frozen whole blood, as isolated PBMCs, or as DNA extracted from either sample type. This sample was taken from a study of blood T cell repertoires in COVID-19 (dated by TCRdb to about 2020). Study-level background: The collaborator samples originated in the United States, Italy and Spain and spanned the acute and convalescent phases of COVID-19. The material from the prospective study consisted of cDNA or gDNA derived from T cells, B-cell-depleted T cells, or PBMCs. The dataset comprised deeply sampled blood TCRbeta repertoires from subjects exposed to, actively infected with, or recovered from COVID-19. The repertoires were made available in a free public database intended to serve as a resource for research on the immune response to SARS-CoV-2. The samples were drawn from two sources: the first 160 participants of the ongoing ImmuneRACE study, and some 1,300 subjects contributed by 6 global collaborators. The sample metadata nearly always contained a de-identified subject ID, COVID-19 status, age in years and sex. Where available, HLA class I and class II types were obtained from metadata supplied by the sample provider rather than from assay-based typing. On the study overall, not on this receptor specifically: Clinical and demographic metadata were provided uncurated, with the amount varying by source and participant.

CDR1 and CDR2 are read off the germline V gene as SGDLS and YYNGEE. V was cut back by 4 bases and J by 1 base, leaving a gap of 19 bases between them. Spanning cysteine to phenylalanine, the CDR3 consists of 17 amino acids. Just CDR3 DNA is preserved here, 51 bases in frame from base 1. The immunoSEQ Assay, a bias-controlled multiplex PCR, was used to amplify TCRbeta CDR3 regions from genomic DNA. For the original study's pipeline: The number of nucleated cells in each sample was estimated by amplification of reference gene primers within the assay. To quantify the absolute abundance of each unique TCRbeta CDR3 rearrangement, sequence reads were collapsed and filtered. For each sample, productive Simpson clonality was calculated as the square root of Simpson's diversity index across productive rearrangements. Held by TCRdb, this immuneACCESS table contains in-frame sequences only and omits some clones. Under half of the omission traces to an unresolved V gene where checked; the cause of the rest is unknown. Clone size and the V and J calls come from that table; the DNA yielded D and trimming. For this sample the table gives 200,000 to 250,000 clones, of which approximately 80% were detected only once. The top ten clonotypes cover about 20% of the sample.

The sequence was collected from a man aged 25 to 40 with active or convalescent COVID-19. The sample taken for sequencing was peripheral blood. The rearranged chain carries TRBV9 and TRBJ2-3; TRBD2 is perhaps the D gene, given 6 matching bases. The CDR3 here reads CASSLPLGGAGTDTQYF. The nucleotide sequence reads as follows: TGTGCCAGCAGCCTCCCCCTTGGCGGGGCAGGCACAGATACGCAGTATTTT. The variable domain in full, with residues beyond the CDR3 obtained from the reference TRBV9 and TRBJ2-3 genes, is DSGVTQTPKHLITATGQRVTLRCSPRSGDLSVYWYQQSLDQGLQFLIQYYNGEERAKGNILERFSAQQFPDLHSELNLSSLELGDSALYFCASSLPLGGAGTDTQYFGPGTRLTVL.